This T cell receptor (beta chain) was sequenced during a study of T cell responses to AZD1222 COVID-19 vaccine. Study details: Second-dose intervals near 4 or 12 weeks were combined.

Overall study findings and caveats: White British donors predominated, females outnumbered males, and clonal diversity was possibly underestimated. Unmutated variant regions are reportedly the target of nearly half of TCRs that are spike-specific. Sampling captured repertoires only after the peak T cell response.

Unmatched junction bases numbered 3, after V lost 0 bases and J lost 3 bases. The length of the CDR3 is 15 residues. Germline lookup yields CDR1 MNHEY and CDR2 SVGAGI. Profiling relied on immunoSEQ multiplex PCR, and the TCRdb table lists in-frame clones only, not all of them. Of 95,000 to 150,000 clones listed, around 94% are singletons. A remark on this clone: Antigen: not known.

Specimen: peripheral blood, collected on day 0 of AZD1222 vaccination. The sequence was obtained from an adult in good health. The J gene is TRBJ2-7, the V gene TRBV6-5, with 9 bases identical to TRBD1. The CDR3 nucleotides read TGTGCCAGCAGTTACTCGAGACAGGGGGACTACGAGCAGTACTTC. Protein product: CASSYSRQGDYEQYF.